This passage covers 7 T cell receptor beta chains from one sample sequenced in a study of cytomegalovirus exposure and HLA in healthy donors. In the PCR, 60 Vbeta and 13 Jbeta primers were used. Assay: immunoSEQ multiplex PCR; the TCRdb copy retains only in-frame clones and omits some. The table records roughly 110,000 clones, under 80% of them present only once. The sample was PBMCs. The source of these receptors is a man in his sixties in good health and CMV-seronegative.

This clone has a single count. The rearrangement uses TRBV5-1 and TRBJ1-1; 7 bases fit TRBD1. Trimming took 4 bases from V and 0 from J; bases not matched to a gene: 6. Germline assignment: CDR1 SGHRS and CDR2 YFSETQ. CDR3 size: 15 residues. CDR3 DNA: TGCGCCAGCAGCCCGGGACAGCACATGAACACTGAAGCTTTCTTT. It specifies CASSPGQHMNTEAFF.

The genes are TRBV30 and TRBJ2-3; TRBD1 agrees at 8 bases. Germline values: CDR1 GTSNPN, CDR2 SVGIG (reference sequence). CDR3 length equals 15 residues. V shed 1 base and J 2 bases; nucleotides not matched to a gene: 5. The CDR3 spells CAWSEGTGNTDTQYF. The CDR3 coding sequence is TGTGCCTGGAGTGAAGGGACAGGCAACACAGATACGCAGTATTTT.

V and J are TRBV5-1 and TRBJ2-7, with 9 bases that match TRBD1. Germline V gene data show CDR1 as SGHRS and CDR2 as YFSETQ. The CDR3 has 15 residues. Germline trimming cut 5 bases from V and 1 base from J; bases unmatched to any gene: 7. For the CDR3, the DNA is TGCGCCAGCAGGGCCGGGACAGGGCTTTCCTACGAGCAGTACTTC. Encoded protein: CASRAGTGLSYEQYF. The variable domain in full, with the rest retrieved from reference TRBV5-1 and TRBJ2-7, is KAGVTQTPRYLIKTRGQQVTLSCSPISGHRSVSWYQQTPGQGLQFLFEYFSETQRNKGNFPGRFSGRQFSNSRSEMNVSTLELGDSALYLCASRAGTGLSYEQYFGPGTRLTVT.

The gene calls are TRBV14 and TRBJ2-5; tentative D call: TRBD2 (6 bases). The CDR3 consists of 13 residues. Looked up from germline, CDR1 is SGHDN and CDR2 is FVKESK. Trimming took 4 bases from V and 3 from J, leaving 9 bases between them. The CDR3 here is CASSLADKETQYF. CDR3 bases: TGTGCCAGCAGCCTAGCGGATAAAGAGACCCAGTACTTC.

This clone was detected a few times. The J gene is TRBJ2-7, the V gene TRBV5-4; 10 bases are a match to TRBD1. CDR3 size: 14 residues. V shed 5 bases, J shed 0 bases, and the junction held 2 bases outside the gene matches. From germline, CDR1 is SGHNT and CDR2 YYREEE (reference sequence). The DNA of the CDR3 is TGTGCCAGCAGGAGACAGGGGGCCTCCTACGAGCAGTACGTC. Encoded protein: CASRRQGASYEQYV.

V gene TRBV4-2 combines with J gene TRBJ1-2, with 9 bases lining up with TRBD1. The germline CDR1 and CDR2 sequences are LGHNA and YNFKEQ. The CDR3 runs to 16 residues. V lost 0 bases and J lost 5; bases outside the gene matches: 7. CDR3 in amino acids: CASSQDQQGADYGYTF. In DNA, the CDR3 is TGTGCCAGCAGCCAAGATCAACAGGGGGCTGATTATGGCTACACCTTC.

The genes are TRBV5-8 and TRBJ1-4; 9 positions match TRBD1. Germline loops: CDR1 SGHTS, CDR2 YDEGEE. The junction had 20 bases not matched to a gene; V was cut back by 4 bases and J by 7 bases. The CDR3 runs 19 residues. CDR3 bases: TGTGCCAGCAGCCCGCCCCGGTCGGGACAGGGCCCGACCCTTGAAAAACTGTTTTTT. Its protein product is CASSPPRSGQGPTLEKLFF. Together with reference TRBV5-8 and TRBJ1-4, the CDR3 gives the full variable domain: EAGVTQSPTHLIKTRGQQATLRCSPISGHTSVYWYQQALGLGLQFLLWYDEGEERNRGNFPPRFSGRQFPNYSSELNVNALELEDSALYLCASSPPRSGQGPTLEKLFFGSGTQLSVL.